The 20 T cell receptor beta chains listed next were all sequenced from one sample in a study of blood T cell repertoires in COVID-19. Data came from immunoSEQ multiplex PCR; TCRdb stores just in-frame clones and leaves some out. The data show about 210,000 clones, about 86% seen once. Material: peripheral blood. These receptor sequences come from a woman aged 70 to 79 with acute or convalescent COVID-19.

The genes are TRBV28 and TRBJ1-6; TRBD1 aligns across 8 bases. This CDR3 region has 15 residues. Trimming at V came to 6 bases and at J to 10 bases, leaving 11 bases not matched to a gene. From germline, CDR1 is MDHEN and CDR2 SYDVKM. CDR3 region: CASRGGTGSKSPLHF. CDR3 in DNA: TGTGCCAGCAGAGGAGGGACAGGCAGTAAATCACCCCTCCACTTT.

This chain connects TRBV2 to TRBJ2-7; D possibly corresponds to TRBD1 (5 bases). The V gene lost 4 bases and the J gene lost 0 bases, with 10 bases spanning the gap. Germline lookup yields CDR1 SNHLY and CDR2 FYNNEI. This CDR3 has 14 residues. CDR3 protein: CASSVEQGSYEQYF. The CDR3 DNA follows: TGTGCCAGCAGTGTCGAGCAGGGCTCCTACGAGCAGTACTTC.

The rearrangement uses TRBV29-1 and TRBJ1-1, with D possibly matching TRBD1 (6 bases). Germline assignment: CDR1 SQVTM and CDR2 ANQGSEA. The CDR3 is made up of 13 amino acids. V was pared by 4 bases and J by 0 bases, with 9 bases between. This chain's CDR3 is CSVVQGMNTEAFF. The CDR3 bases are TGCAGCGTTGTACAGGGAATGAACACTGAAGCTTTCTTT.

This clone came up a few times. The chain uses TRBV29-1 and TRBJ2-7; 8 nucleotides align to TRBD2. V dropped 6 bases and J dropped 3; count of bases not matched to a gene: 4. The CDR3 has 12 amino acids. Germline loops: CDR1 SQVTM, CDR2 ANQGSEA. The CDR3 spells CSVGLANYEQYF. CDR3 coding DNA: TGCAGCGTAGGACTAGCTAACTACGAGCAGTACTTC.

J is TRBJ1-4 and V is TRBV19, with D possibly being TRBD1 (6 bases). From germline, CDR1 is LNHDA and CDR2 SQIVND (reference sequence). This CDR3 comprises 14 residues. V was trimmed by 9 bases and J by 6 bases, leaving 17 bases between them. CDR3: CASGPGQNYEKLFF. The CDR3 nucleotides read TGTGCCAGCGGGCCGGGACAAAATTATGAAAAACTGTTTTTT.

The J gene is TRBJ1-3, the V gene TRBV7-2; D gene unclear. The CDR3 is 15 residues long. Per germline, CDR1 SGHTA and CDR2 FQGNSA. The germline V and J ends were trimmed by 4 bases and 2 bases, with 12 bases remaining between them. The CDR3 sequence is CASSSPGRAGNTIYF. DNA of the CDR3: TGTGCCAGCAGCTCCCCGGGAAGGGCTGGAAACACCATATATTTT. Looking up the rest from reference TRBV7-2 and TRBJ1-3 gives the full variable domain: GAGVSQSPSNKVTEKGKDVELRCDPISGHTALYWYRQSLGQGLEFLIYFQGNSAPDKSGLPSDRFSAERTGGSVSTLTIQRTQQEDSAVYLCASSSPGRAGNTIYFGEGSWLTVV.

The CDR3 nucleotides are TGCGCCAGCAGCTTGAATCCGGTCAAGGAATCCCACAGCTCCTACAATGAGCAGTTCTTC. This encodes CASSLNPVKESHSSYNEQFF. V is TRBV5-1 and J is TRBJ2-1; D unresolved. V lost 1 base, J lost 0 bases, and 23 bases lay in between. Germline CDR1 is SGHRS and CDR2 is YFSETQ. This CDR3 contains 20 residues.

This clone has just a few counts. The CDR3 DNA reads as TGCGCCAGCAGCTTGGGATTCCAGGGGACTGAAGCTTTCTTT. Amino acids: CASSLGFQGTEAFF. The rearrangement links TRBV5-1 to TRBJ1-1; the D gene is possibly TRBD1 (6 bases). There are 14 residues in the CDR3. Germline V lookup: CDR1 SGHRS, CDR2 YFSETQ. V lost 0 bases, J lost 5 bases, and 11 bases lay in between.

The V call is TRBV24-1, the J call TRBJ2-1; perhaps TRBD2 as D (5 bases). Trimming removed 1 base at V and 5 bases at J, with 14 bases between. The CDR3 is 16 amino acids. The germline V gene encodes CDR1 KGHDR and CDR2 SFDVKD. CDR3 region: CATSDLGRPGNNEQFF. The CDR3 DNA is TGTGCCACCAGTGATTTAGGGCGCCCGGGAAACAATGAGCAGTTCTTC.

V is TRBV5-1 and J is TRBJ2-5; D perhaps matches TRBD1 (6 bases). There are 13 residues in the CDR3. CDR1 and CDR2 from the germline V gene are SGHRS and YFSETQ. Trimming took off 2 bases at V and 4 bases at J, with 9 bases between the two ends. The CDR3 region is CASSFRRGETQYF. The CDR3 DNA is TGCGCCAGCAGCTTCCGCAGGGGAGAGACCCAGTACTTC.

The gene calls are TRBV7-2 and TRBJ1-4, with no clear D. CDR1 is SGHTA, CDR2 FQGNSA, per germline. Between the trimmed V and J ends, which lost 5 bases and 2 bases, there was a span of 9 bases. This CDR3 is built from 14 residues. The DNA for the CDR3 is TGTGCCAGCAGCCCATCGAGCACTAATGAAAAACTGTTTTTT. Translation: CASSPSSTNEKLFF.

The CDR3 DNA sequence: TGTGCCAGCAGCTCCGGGACAGGAAATGAAAAACTGTTTTTT. This translates into CASSSGTGNEKLFF. This chain uses TRBV11-3 with TRBJ1-4; 8 bases are a match to TRBD1. V lost 4 bases and J lost 5; bases outside the gene matches: 3. The germline CDR1 and CDR2 sequences are SGHNT and YENEEA. The CDR3 spans 14 residues.

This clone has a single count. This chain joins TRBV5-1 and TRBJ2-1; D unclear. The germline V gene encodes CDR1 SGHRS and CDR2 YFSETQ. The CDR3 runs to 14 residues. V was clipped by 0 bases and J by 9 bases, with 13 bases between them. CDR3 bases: TGCGCCAGCAGCTTGGAACAGCCCTGGCGTGAGCAGTTCTTC. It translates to CASSLEQPWREQFF.

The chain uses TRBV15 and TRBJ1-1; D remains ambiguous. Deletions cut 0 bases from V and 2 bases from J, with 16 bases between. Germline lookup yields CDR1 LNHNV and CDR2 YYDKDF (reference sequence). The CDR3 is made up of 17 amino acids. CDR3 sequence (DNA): TGTGCCACCAGCAGAGAGGCCGGGATCGGGTTAAACACTGAAGCTTTCTTT. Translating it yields CATSREAGIGLNTEAFF. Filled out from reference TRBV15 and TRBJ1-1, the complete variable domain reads DAMVIQNPRYQVTQFGKPVTLSCSQTLNHNVMYWYQQKSSQAPKLLFHYYDKDFNNEADTPDNFQSRRPNTSFCFLDIRSPGLGDTAMYLCATSREAGIGLNTEAFFGQGTRLTVV.

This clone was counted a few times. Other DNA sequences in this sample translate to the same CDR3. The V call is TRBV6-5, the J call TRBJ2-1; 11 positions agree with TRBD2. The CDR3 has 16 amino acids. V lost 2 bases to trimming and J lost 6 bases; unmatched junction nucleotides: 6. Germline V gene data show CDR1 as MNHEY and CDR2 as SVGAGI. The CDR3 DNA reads TGTGCCAGCAGTTACACCGGGCTAGCGGGGGGCAATGAGCAGTTCTTC. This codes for CASSYTGLAGGNEQFF.

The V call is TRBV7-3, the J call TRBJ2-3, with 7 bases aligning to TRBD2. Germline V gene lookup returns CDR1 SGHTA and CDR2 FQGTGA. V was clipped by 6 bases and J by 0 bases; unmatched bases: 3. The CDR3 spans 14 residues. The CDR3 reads CASRGSGSTDTQYF. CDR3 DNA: TGTGCCAGCAGGGGTAGCGGGAGCACAGATACGCAGTATTTT.

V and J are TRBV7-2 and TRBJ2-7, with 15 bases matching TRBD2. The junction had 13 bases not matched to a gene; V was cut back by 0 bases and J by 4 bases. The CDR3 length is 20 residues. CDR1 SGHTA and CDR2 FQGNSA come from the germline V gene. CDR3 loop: CASSLAPWTSGGAYQYEQYF. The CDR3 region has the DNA TGTGCCAGCAGCTTAGCCCCCTGGACTAGCGGGGGGGCCTATCAATACGAGCAGTACTTC.

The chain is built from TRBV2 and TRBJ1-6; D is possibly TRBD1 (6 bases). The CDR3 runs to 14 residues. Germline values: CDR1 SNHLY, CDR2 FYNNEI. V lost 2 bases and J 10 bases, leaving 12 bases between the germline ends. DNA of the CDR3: TGTGCCAGCAGTGAAACCAGGGGTCGATCACCCCTCCACTTT. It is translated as CASSETRGRSPLHF.

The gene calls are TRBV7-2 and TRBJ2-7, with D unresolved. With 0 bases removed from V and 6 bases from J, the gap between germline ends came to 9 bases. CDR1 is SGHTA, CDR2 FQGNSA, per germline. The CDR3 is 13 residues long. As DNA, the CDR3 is TGTGCCAGCAGCTTAGCCCCCTTGGCCGAGCAGTACTTC. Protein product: CASSLAPLAEQYF.

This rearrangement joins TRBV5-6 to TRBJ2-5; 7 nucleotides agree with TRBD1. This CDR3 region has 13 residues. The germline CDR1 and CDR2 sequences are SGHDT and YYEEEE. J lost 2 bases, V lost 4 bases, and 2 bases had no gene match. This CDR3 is CASSRDRQETQYF. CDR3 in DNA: TGTGCCAGCAGCAGGGACAGACAAGAGACCCAGTACTTC.